Listed below are T cell receptor beta chains from one sample, sequenced in a study of tumor-infiltrating lymphocytes in primary liver carcinoma. TCRdb reanalysed the multiplex PCR reads using MiXCR and keeps one entry per CDR3 protein. The repertoire holds about 100,000 distinct CDR3 sequences, with about 63% as singletons. The sequenced sample was liver tumor tissue from sampling region 2. These receptors were collected from an older woman with primary liver carcinoma and hepatitis B virus infection. CDR3s include the opening cysteine and the closing phenylalanine or tryptophan. D genes are given only for firm matches. Some rows mark clone size as missing; the rest say once, few, many or name a class of expanded clone.

>TRBJ1-4|TRBV5-1|.|.
TGCGCCAGCAGCCACGTAGGGGGGGATGAAAAACTGTTTTTT
CASSHVGGDEKLFF
>TRBJ2-1|TRBV10-2|many|.
TGCGCCAGCAGAACACCCCCGGCGGGCTCGGCTGGGAATGAGCAGTTCTTC
CASRTPPAGSAGNEQFF
>TRBJ2-4|TRBV11-3|medium-sized|TRBD2
TGTGCCAGCAGCCCCGGGAGGTCTAGGAACATTCAGTACTTC
CASSPGRSRNIQYF
>TRBJ1-1|TRBV11-3|.|.
TGTGCCAGCACCCATGGCTGGTTTACTGAAGCTCTCTTT
CASTHGWFTEALF
>TRBJ2-4|TRBV10-2|.|.
TGCGCCAGCATGGATCGCGGGATCGCCAAAAACATTCATTACTTC
CASMDRGIAKNIHYF
>TRBJ2-1|TRBV2|.|.
TGTGCCAGCAGGGGGAGTGGGGTGGAGTTCTTC
CASRGSGVEFF
>TRBJ2-3|TRBV11-2|.|.
TGTGCCAGCAGCTTAGGGATTCTAAGGGAAGGCACAGGTAAGCAGTATTTT
CASSLGILREGTGKQYF
>TRBJ2-1|TRBV4-1|.|.
TGCGTCAGCAGCCAAGGGGCTGGGAGAGGTTCCTATAATGAGCAGTTCTTC
CVSSQGAGRGSYNEQFF
>TRBJ2-3|TRBV7-8|many|.
TGTGCCAGCAGCTTGCTTGGGGGGGCAACAGATACGCAGTATTTT
CASSLLGGATDTQYF
>TRBJ2-1|TRBV11-2|.|.
TGTGCCAGCAGTTCGGACTCGAAGTATAGGGAGCAGTCCTTC
CASSSDSKYREQSF
>TRBJ2-5|TRBV24-1|.|.
TGTGCCACCAGTGGTCGGCAGGCACACCACGAGACCCAGTACTTC
CATSGRQAHHETQYF
>TRBJ2-3|TRBV29-1|many|.
TGCAGCGCCCCCAGAGCAGCGGATACGCAGTATTTT
CSAPRAADTQYF
>TRBJ2-5|TRBV28|few|.
TGTGCCAGCAGTTTAATTGGTTCGGGCAGCCAAGAGACCCAGTACTTC
CASSLIGSGSQETQYF
>TRBJ2-3|TRBV11-2|.|TRBD1
TGTGCCAGCGGCTTGGACAGGTCCAGCACAGATACGCTGTATTTC
CASGLDRSSTDTLYF
>TRBJ1-5|TRBV4-2|.|.
TGTACCAGCAGACCTATAGCGGGGGGCAATCAGCCCCAACATTTT
CTSRPIAGGNQPQHF
>TRBJ2-7|TRBV15|.|.
TGTGCCACCAGCAGAGATGGGGGAAGCTCCTACGAGCAGTACTTC
CATSRDGGSSYEQYF
>TRBJ2-1|TRBV11-2|.|TRBD2
TGTGCCAGCAGCCTCGGGCTAGCGGGCTATTACAATGAGCAGTTCTTT
CASSLGLAGYYNEQFF
>TRBJ2-7|TRBV28|few|TRBD2
TGTGCCAGCAGTTTAGGGGCGAGTCTAGCGGGAGGGCAGTACTTC
CASSLGASLAGGQYF
>TRBJ2-4|TRBV5-4|.|.
TGTGCCAGCAGCGCCCCGGCAAGCGACAAAAGCATTCAGTACTTC
CASSAPASDKSIQYF
>TRBJ2-1|TRBV29-1|.|TRBD2
TGCAGCGTAGTTAAGCTAGCGGGAGCATCGGTCAATGAGCAGCTCTTC
CSVVKLAGASVNEQLF
>TRBJ2-1|TRBV12-3/TRBV12-4|.|TRBD2
TGTGCCAGCACTTTGAGGCGCTCCCTAGCGGGAGCGGGCAATGAGCAGTTCTTC
CASTLRRSLAGAGNEQFF
>TRBJ2-1|TRBV7-8|.|TRBD2
TGTGTAAGCAGCTTAGCCCGACTAGCTCTCAATGAGCAGTTCTTC
CVSSLARLALNEQFF
>TRBJ1-2|TRBV11-2|.|.
TGTGCCAGCAGCTTAACAATGCAGGGAGATGGTGCTTACATCTTC
CASSLTMQGDGAYIF
>TRBJ2-7|TRBV6-1|once|.
TGTGCCAGCAGTTACATGACGGACTCCTACGAGCAGTACTTC
CASSYMTDSYEQYF
>TRBJ2-1|TRBV12-3/TRBV12-4|.|.
.
CASSFAGGANEEFF
>TRBJ1-6|TRBV11-2|.|.
TGTGCCAGCAGCTTAAGCACCCGGGGTTCACACCTCCACTTT
CASSLSTRGSHLHF
>TRBJ2-1|TRBV11-2|.|.
TGTGCCAGCAGCTCCACCGGCGGGGAGCAGTCCTTC
CASSSTGGEQSF
>TRBJ2-5|TRBV7-9|many|TRBD2
TGTGCCAGCAGCTACGTAGCGGGAGGACGAGAGACCCAGTACTTC
CASSYVAGGRETQYF
>TRBJ2-2|TRBV11-2|.|TRBD2
TGTGCCAGCAGCGTAAGCTCAGGACTAGCTTGCGGGGAGCCGTTTTTT
CASSVSSGLACGEPFF
>TRBJ2-1|TRBV11-3|.|.
TGTACCACCAGCCAGGGATCTAACAATGAGCAGTTTTTC
CTTSQGSNNEQFF
>TRBJ1-2|TRBV29-1|.|.
TGCAGCGTTGCCCTGGACAGTCTCTATGGCTACATCTTC
CSVALDSLYGYIF
>TRBJ1-2|TRBV2|few|.
TGTGCCAGCAGGGCGGACGGGAGGGGCTATGGCTACACCTTC
CASRADGRGYGYTF
>TRBJ1-1|TRBV12-3/TRBV12-4|.|.
TGTGCCAGCAGTTCAGAGGTTGAAGCTTTCTTT
CASSSEVEAFF
>TRBJ2-7|TRBV11-2|medium-sized|.
TGTGCCAGCAGCTTATCCACCGACAGCTCCCTCGGGTTCTACGAGCAGTACTTC
CASSLSTDSSLGFYEQYF
>TRBJ2-1|TRBV5-4|.|.
TGTGCCAGCAGCTATGGACGGATCTACGAGCAGTTCTTC
CASSYGRIYEQFF
>TRBJ1-1|TRBV11-3|.|.
TGTGCCAGCAGCATGGGAGATTGCACTGAGGCTTTCTTT
CASSMGDCTEAFF
>TRBJ1-5|TRBV7-9|few|.
TGTGCCAGCACCTGGGGGGATCAGCCCCAGCATTTT
CASTWGDQPQHF
>TRBJ1-5|TRBV28|once|.
TGTGCCGGCGGATTGTTACAGGGTGGGGGTCAGCCCCAACATTTT
CAGGLLQGGGQPQHF
>TRBJ2-7|TRBV6-5|.|.
TGTGCCAGCATGAATAATGGGGGCTACGAGCAGCACTTC
CASMNNGGYEQHF
>TRBJ2-5|TRBV7-8|many|.
TGTGCCAGCAGCTTAGTAGTGGGAGGCTTCTCCCAAGAGACCCAGTACTTC
CASSLVVGGFSQETQYF
>TRBJ1-1|TRBV11-2|.|.
TGTGCCAGTAGCTCTAAACAGACTGGAGCTTTCTTT
CASSSKQTGAFF
>TRBJ2-5|TRBV6-1|many|TRBD2
TGTGCCAGCAGCGGACTAGCGGGAGAGACCCAGTACTTC
CASSGLAGETQYF
>TRBJ2-3|TRBV6-1|.|.
TGTGCCAGCAGCCTCCTAGTGGGAGGTACAGATACGCAGAATTTT
CASSLLVGGTDTQNF
>TRBJ2-5|TRBV5-6|many|.
TGTGCCAGCAGCCGTTACACGGGACAAGAGACCCAGTACTTC
CASSRYTGQETQYF
>TRBJ1-1|TRBV12-3/TRBV12-4|.|.
TGTGCCAGCAGAAGGACGTGGGACACTGAAGCTTTCTTT
CASRRTWDTEAFF
>TRBJ1-3|TRBV7-9|few|.
TGTGCCAGCAGCTTAGGAAGGTCTGGAAACACCATATATTTT
CASSLGRSGNTIYF
>TRBJ1-2|TRBV11-2|.|.
TGTGTCAACAGCTTTCAGGATAGCTATGACTACACCTTC
CVNSFQDSYDYTF